This T cell receptor beta chain was recovered during a study of early T cells in non-severe SARS-CoV-2 infection. Individual cDNA molecules carried attached unique molecular identifiers. TCRdb re-called the 5' RACE reads with MiXCR, one entry per CDR3 protein. Counted here are 50,000 or so distinct CDR3 sequences, 15% occurring once; the ten biggest clones make up over 8%. The CDR3 contains 18 residues. CDR1 and CDR2 (germline): LGHDT, YNNKEL (reference sequence). V lost 2 bases and J lost 3, with 20 bases in between. This clonotype was recorded at least ten times. The starting material was whole blood, obtained at baseline. The TCR sequence derives from an adult who was a healthcare worker with PCR-confirmed SARS-CoV-2 infection or an uninfected control (not recorded which). The rearrangement links TRBV3-1 to TRBJ2-1; D is possibly TRBD2 (6 bases). The CDR3 DNA reads as TGTGCCAGCAGCCAAATTGACCCAGCGGGCCTTAGCTACAATGAGCAGTTCTTC. Residues: CASSQIDPAGLSYNEQFF.